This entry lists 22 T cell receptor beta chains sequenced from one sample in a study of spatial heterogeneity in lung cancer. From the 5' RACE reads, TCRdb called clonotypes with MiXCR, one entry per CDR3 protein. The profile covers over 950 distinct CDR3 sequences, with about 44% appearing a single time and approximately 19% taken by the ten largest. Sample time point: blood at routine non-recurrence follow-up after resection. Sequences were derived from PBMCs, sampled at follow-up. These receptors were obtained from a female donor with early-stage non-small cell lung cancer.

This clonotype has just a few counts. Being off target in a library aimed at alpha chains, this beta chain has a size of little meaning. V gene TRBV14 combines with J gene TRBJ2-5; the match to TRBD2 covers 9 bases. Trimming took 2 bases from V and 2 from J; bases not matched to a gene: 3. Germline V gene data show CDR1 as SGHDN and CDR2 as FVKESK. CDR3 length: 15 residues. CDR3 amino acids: CASSQLLAGQETQYF. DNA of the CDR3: TGTGCCAGCAGCCAACTTCTAGCGGGGCAAGAGACCCAGTACTTC.

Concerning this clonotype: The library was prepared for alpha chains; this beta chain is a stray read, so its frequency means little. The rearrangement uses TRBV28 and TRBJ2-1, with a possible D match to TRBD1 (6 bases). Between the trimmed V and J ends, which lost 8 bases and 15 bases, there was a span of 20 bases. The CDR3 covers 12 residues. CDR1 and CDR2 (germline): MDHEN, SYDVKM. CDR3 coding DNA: TGTGCCAGCCATGGGCCCAGGGGTTTCGCGTTCTTC. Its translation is CASHGPRGFAFF.

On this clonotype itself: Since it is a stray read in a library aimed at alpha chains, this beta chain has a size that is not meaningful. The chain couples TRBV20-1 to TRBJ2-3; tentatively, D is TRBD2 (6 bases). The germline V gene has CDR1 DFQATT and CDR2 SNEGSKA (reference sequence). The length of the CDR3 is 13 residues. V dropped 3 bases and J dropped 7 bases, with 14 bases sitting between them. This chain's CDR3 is CSASQRVVYTQYF. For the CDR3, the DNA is TGCAGTGCTAGCCAGCGGGTAGTTTATACGCAGTATTTT.

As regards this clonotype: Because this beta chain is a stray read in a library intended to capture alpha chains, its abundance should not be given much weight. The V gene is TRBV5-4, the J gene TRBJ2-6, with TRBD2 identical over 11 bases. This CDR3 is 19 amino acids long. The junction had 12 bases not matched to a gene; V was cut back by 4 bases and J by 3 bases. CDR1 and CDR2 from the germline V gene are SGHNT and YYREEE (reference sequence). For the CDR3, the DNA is TGTGCCAGCAGCCTGGGACTAGCGGTTATAGGGAGTGGGGCCAACGTCCTGACTTTC. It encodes CASSLGLAVIGSGANVLTF.

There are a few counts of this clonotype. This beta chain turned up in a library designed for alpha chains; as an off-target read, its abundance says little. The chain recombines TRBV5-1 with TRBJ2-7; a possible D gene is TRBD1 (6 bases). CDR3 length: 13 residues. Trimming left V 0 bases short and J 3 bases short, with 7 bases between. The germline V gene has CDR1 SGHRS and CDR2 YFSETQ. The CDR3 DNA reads TGCGCCAGCAGCTTGGGACAGGTCTACGAGCAGTACTTC. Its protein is CASSLGQVYEQYF.

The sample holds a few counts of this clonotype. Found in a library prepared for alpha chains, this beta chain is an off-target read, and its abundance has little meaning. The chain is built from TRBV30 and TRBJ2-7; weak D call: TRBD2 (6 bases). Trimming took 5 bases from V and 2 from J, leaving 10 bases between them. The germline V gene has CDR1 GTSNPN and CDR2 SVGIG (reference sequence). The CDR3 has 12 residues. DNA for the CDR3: TGTGCCTGGCGGGACTTTCCCTACGAGCAGTACTTC. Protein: CAWRDFPYEQYF.

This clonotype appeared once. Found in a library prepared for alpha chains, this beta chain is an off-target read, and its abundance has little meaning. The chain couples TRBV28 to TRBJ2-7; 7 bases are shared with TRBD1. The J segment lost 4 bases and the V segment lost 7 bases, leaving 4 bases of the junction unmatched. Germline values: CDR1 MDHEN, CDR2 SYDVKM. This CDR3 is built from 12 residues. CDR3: CASTGTEYEQYF. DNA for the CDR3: TGTGCCAGCACTGGGACAGAGTACGAGCAGTACTTC. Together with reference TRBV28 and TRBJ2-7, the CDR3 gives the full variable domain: DVKVTQSSRYLVKRTGEKVFLECVQDMDHENMFWYRQDPGLGLRLIYFSYDVKMKEKGDIPEGYSVSREKKERFSLILESASTNQTSMYLCASTGTEYEQYFGPGTRLTVT.

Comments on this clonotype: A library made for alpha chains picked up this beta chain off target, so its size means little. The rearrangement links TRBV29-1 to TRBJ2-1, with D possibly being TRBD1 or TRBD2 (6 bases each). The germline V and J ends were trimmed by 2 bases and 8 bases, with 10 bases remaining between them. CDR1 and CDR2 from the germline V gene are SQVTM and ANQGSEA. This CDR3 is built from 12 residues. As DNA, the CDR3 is TGCAGCGTTGAAAAGGGGGAGGATGAGCAGTTCTTC. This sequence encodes CSVEKGEDEQFF.

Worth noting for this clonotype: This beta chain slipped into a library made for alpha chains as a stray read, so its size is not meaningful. Written as DNA, the CDR3 is TGTGCCAGCAGCTTGGCGGGACGCACAGATACGCAGTATTTT. Translation: CASSLAGRTDTQYF. This rearrangement joins TRBV11-2 to TRBJ2-3; tentatively, D is TRBD2 (6 bases). The germline V gene encodes CDR1 SGHAT and CDR2 FQNNGV. The length of the CDR3 is 14 residues. Trimming took 3 bases from V and 1 from J, leaving 8 bases between them.

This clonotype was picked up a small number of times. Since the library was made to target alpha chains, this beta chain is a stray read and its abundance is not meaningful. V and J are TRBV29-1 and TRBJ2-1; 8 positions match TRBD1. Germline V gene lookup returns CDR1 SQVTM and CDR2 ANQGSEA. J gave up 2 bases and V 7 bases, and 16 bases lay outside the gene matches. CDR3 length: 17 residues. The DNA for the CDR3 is TGCAGCGCCGGAGACCCGGGACAGGCTAGACCCTACAATGAGCAGTTCTTC. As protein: CSAGDPGQARPYNEQFF.

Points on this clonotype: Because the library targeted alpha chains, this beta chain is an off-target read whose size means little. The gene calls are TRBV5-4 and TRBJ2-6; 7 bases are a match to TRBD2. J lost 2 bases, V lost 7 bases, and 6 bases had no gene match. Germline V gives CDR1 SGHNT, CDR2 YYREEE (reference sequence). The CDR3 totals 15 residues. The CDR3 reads CASPAGGTGANVLTF. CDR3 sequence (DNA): TGTGCCAGCCCCGCCGGGGGGACTGGGGCCAACGTCCTGACTTTC.

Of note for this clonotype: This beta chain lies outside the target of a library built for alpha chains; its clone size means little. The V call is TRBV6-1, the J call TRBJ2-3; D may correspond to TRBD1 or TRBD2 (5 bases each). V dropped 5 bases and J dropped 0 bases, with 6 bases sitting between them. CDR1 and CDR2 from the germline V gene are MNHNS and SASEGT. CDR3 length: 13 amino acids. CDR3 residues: CASSWDSTDTQYF. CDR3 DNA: TGTGCCAGCAGTTGGGACAGCACAGATACGCAGTATTTT.

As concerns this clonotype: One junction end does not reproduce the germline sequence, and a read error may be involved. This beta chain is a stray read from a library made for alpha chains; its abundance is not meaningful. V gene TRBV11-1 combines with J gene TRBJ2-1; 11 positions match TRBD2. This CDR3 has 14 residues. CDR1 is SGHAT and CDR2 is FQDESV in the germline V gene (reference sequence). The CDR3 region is CASSSPPGLADQFF. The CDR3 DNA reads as TGTGCCAGCAGCTCCCCCCCGGGACTAGCGGATCAGTTTTTC.

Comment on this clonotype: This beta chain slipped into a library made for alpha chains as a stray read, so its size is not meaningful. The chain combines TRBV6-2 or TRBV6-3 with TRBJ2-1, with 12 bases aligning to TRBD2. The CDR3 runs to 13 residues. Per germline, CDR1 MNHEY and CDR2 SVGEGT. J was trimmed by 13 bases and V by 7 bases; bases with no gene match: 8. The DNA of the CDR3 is TGTGCCAGCAACAACCTAGCGGGAGGGGATCAGTTCTTC. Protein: CASNNLAGGDQFF.

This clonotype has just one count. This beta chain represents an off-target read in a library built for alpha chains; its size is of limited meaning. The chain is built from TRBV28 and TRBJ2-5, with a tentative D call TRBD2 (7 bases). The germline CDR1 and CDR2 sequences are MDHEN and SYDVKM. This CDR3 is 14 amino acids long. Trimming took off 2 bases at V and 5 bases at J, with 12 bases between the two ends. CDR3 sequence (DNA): TGTGCCAGCAGTTTAAGGGGGGGCTACGAGACCCAGTACTTC. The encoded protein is CASSLRGGYETQYF. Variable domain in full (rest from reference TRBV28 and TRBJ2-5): DVKVTQSSRYLVKRTGEKVFLECVQDMDHENMFWYRQDPGLGLRLIYFSYDVKMKEKGDIPEGYSVSREKKERFSLILESASTNQTSMYLCASSLRGGYETQYFGPGTRLLVL.

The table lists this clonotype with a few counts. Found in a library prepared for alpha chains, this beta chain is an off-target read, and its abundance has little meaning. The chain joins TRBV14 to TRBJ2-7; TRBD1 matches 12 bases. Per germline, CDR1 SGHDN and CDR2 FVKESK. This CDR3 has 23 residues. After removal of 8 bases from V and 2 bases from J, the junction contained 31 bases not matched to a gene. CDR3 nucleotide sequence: TGTGCCAGCGGAAACGAACACCCGGGACAGGGGGCTTCCTCTACCCACCCCCCCTACGAGCAGTACTTC. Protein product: CASGNEHPGQGASSTHPPYEQYF. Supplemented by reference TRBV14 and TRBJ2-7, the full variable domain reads EAGVTQFPSHSVIEKGQTVTLRCDPISGHDNLYWYRRVMGKEIKFLLHFVKESKQDESGMPNNRFLAERTGGTYSTLKVQPAELEDSGVYFCASGNEHPGQGASSTHPPYEQYFGPGTRLTVT.

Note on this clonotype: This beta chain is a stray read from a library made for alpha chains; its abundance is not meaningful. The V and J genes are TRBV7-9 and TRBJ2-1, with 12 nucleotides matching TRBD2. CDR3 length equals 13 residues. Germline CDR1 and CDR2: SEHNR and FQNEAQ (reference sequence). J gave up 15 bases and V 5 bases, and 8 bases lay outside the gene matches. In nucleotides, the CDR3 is TGTGCCAGCAGCCCGCAGACTAGCGGGAGCCCGTTCTTC. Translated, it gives CASSPQTSGSPFF.

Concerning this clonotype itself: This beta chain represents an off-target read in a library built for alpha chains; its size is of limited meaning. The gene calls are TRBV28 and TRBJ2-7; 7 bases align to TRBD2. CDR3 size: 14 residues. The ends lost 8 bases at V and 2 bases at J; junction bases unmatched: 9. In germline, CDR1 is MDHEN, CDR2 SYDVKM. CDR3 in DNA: TGTGCCAGCCGCAGGGTCAGCGGGACCTACGAGCAGTACTTC. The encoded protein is CASRRVSGTYEQYF.

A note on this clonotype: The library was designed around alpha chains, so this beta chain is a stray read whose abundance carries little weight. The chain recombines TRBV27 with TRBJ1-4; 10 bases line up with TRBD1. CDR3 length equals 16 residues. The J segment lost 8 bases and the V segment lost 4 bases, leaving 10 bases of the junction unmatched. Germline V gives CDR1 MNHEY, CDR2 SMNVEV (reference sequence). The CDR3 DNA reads TGTGCCAGCAGTTCGATCCTGACAGGGGGCGAAGAAAAACTGTTTTTT. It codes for CASSSILTGGEEKLFF. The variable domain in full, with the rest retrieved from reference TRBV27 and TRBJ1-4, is EAQVTQNPRYLITVTGKKLTVTCSQNMNHEYMSWYRQDPGLGLRQIYYSMNVEVTDKGDVPEGYKVSRKEKRNFPLILESPSPNQTSLYFCASSSILTGGEEKLFFGSGTQLSVL.

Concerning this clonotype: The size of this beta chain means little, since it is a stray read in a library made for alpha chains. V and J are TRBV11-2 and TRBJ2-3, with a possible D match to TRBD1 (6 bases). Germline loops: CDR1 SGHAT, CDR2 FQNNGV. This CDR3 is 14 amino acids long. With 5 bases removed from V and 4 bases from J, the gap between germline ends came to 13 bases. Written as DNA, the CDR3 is TGTGCCAGCAGCAACACCCCAGGGGCAGATACGCAGTATTTT. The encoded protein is CASSNTPGADTQYF.

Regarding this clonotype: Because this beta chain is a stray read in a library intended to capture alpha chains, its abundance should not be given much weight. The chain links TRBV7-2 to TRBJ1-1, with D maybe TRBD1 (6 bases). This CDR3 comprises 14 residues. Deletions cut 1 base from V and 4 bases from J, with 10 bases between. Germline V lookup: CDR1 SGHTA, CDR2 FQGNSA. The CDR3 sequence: CASSLDGRGTEAFF. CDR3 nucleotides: TGTGCCAGCAGCTTAGATGGCAGGGGCACTGAAGCTTTCTTT.

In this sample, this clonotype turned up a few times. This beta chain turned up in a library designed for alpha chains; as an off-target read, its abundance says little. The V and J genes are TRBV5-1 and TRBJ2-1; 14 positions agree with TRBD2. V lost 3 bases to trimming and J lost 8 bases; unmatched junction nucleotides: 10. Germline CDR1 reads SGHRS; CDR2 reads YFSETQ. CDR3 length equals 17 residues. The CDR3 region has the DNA TGCGCCAGCAGCTACGGACTAGCGGGAGGTCCCTCCCATGAGCAGTTCTTC. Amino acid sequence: CASSYGLAGGPSHEQFF.